Below, 28 T cell receptor beta chains from the same sample are listed, as sequenced in a study of T cells in Graves' hyperthyroidism and ophthalmopathy. The CDR3 regions of TCR beta were amplified from RNA transcripts. An initial round of RT-PCR targeting the TCR CDR3 relied on the HTBI primer set. MiXCR, applied by TCRdb to the multiplex PCR reads, yields one record per CDR3 protein. The data contain about 290,000 distinct CDR3 sequences, 12% to 15% of them singletons. Sequencing was carried out using blood. These receptors were obtained from a woman in her forties or fifties with Graves' hyperthyroidism that later progressed to Graves' ophthalmopathy.

This clonotype was counted many times. The genes are TRBV9 and TRBJ2-6; D unresolved. CDR1 and CDR2 (germline): SGDLS, YYNGEE. V was pared by 4 bases and J by 0 bases, with 11 bases between. This CDR3 region has 16 residues. The CDR3, as DNA: TGTGCCAGCAGCCCAAGAACACACTCTGGGGCCAACGTCCTGACTTTC. Protein sequence: CASSPRTHSGANVLTF.

The V and J genes are TRBV28 and TRBJ1-4; 7 nucleotides agree with TRBD1. With V trimmed by 5 bases and J by 0 bases, 3 bases remained unmatched. The CDR3 runs 15 residues. The germline V gene encodes CDR1 MDHEN and CDR2 SYDVKM. The CDR3 region is CASSPGQPTNEKLFF. The DNA for the CDR3 is TGTGCCAGCAGTCCGGGACAGCCAACTAATGAAAAACTGTTTTTT.

Many counts were recorded for this clonotype. The chain carries TRBV20-1 and TRBJ2-1, with 13 bases that match TRBD2. The germline V gene has CDR1 DFQATT and CDR2 SNEGSKA (reference sequence). This CDR3 is built from 14 residues. The trim removed 5 bases at V and 7 bases at J, leaving 5 bases unmatched. CDR3 bases: TGCAGTGCTGGACTAGCGGGAGAAGGGAATGAGCAGTTCTTC. Its translation: CSAGLAGEGNEQFF.

The chain employs TRBV19 and TRBJ2-2, with 7 bases identical to TRBD2. Germline V gene sequence: CDR1 LNHDA, CDR2 SQIVND (reference sequence). V dropped 4 bases and J dropped 4; count of bases not matched to a gene: 6. This CDR3 is built from 15 residues. CDR3 sequence: CASSRLAEVTGELFF. The CDR3 DNA sequence: TGTGCCAGTAGTAGGCTAGCGGAGGTCACCGGGGAGCTGTTTTTT. Together with reference TRBV19 and TRBJ2-2, the CDR3 gives the full variable domain: DGGITQSPKYLFRKEGQNVTLSCEQNLNHDAMYWYRQDPGQGLRLIYYSQIVNDFQKGDIAEGYSVSREKKESFPLTVTSAQKNPTAFYLCASSRLAEVTGELFFGEGSRLTVL.

The chain couples TRBV2 to TRBJ2-7; 7 bases match TRBD1. The ends lost 4 bases at V and 3 bases at J; junction bases unmatched: 6. The CDR3 totals 14 residues. In germline, CDR1 is SNHLY, CDR2 FYNNEI. Written as DNA, the CDR3 is TGTGCCAGCAGTGTACAGGGGTTCAGCTACGAGCAGTACTTC. Translating gives CASSVQGFSYEQYF.

This clonotype has ten or more counts. This rearrangement joins TRBV7-6 to TRBJ2-7; D might be TRBD2 (5 bases). Trimming took 5 bases from V and 6 from J, leaving 11 bases between them. The V gene's germline CDR1 is SGHVS and CDR2 FNYEAQ. This CDR3 contains 12 residues. CDR3 in amino acids: CASSPWTGEQYF. In DNA, the CDR3 is TGTGCCAGCAGCCCATGGACTGGCGAGCAGTACTTC. The full variable domain, in which reference TRBV7-6 and TRBJ2-7 provide the parts outside the CDR3, is GAGVSQSPRYKVTKRGQDVALRCDPISGHVSLYWYRQALGQGPEFLTYFNYEAQQDKSGLPNDRFSAERPEGSISTLTIQRTEQRDSAMYRCASSPWTGEQYFGPGTRLTVT.

CDR3 in DNA: TGCGCCAGCAGCCCCGAGGCGGGACAGGGGGAAGCTTTCTTT. Translating it yields CASSPEAGQGEAFF. This chain links TRBV5-1 with TRBJ1-1; 10 bases align to TRBD1. The V segment lost 4 bases and the J segment 8 bases; nucleotides outside the gene matches: 8. Germline lookup yields CDR1 SGHRS and CDR2 YFSETQ. The CDR3 is 14 residues long.

This clonotype came up many times. The chain is built from TRBV6-1 and TRBJ1-1; D unresolved. The CDR3 contains 17 residues. Germline CDR1 MNHNS, CDR2 SASEGT. V was clipped by 1 base and J by 0 bases, with 15 bases between them. The CDR3 DNA sequence: TGTGCCAGCAGTGAAGATTATCGAAGGAGAGTGAACACTGAAGCTTTCTTT. Encoded protein: CASSEDYRRRVNTEAFF.

In regard to this clonotype: The junction differs from germline at one of its ends, possibly a read error. This rearrangement joins TRBV20-1 to TRBJ2-2; 7 bases agree with TRBD1. This CDR3 is built from 15 residues. Germline-derived CDR1 and CDR2 are DFQATT and SNEGSKA (reference sequence). The chain's CDR3 is CSAQGGRAITGELFF. The CDR3 DNA is TGCAGTGCTCAAGGGGGCCGGGCGATCACCGGGGAGCTGTTCTTT.

This clonotype was detected many times. The CDR3 DNA reads TGTGCCAGCAGTTTATCGGTAGGCCTTAACTATGGCTACACCTTC. This translates into CASSLSVGLNYGYTF. V gene TRBV27 combines with J gene TRBJ1-2; the D is unclear. V was clipped by 0 bases and J by 1 base, with 9 bases between them. The germline V gene has CDR1 MNHEY and CDR2 SMNVEV (reference sequence). The CDR3 contains 15 residues.

This clonotype was seen at least ten times. This chain uses TRBV30 with TRBJ1-3, with 8 bases matching TRBD1. Trimming took 4 bases from V and 2 from J; bases not matched to a gene: 1. The CDR3 is made up of 13 amino acids. Germline CDR1 is GTSNPN and CDR2 is SVGIG (reference sequence). The CDR3 sequence: CAWKQGAGNTIYF. In nucleotides, the CDR3 is TGTGCCTGGAAACAGGGGGCTGGAAACACCATATATTTT.

This clonotype was observed at least ten times. This chain uses TRBV6-1 with TRBJ2-1, with D possibly matching TRBD2 (6 bases). Trimming stripped 7 bases from V and 4 bases from J, with 23 bases between. Germline V CDR1 and CDR2: MNHNS, SASEGT. The CDR3 length is 17 residues. Here the CDR3 reads CASNRAGTGQTYNEQFF. The CDR3 DNA is TGTGCCAGCAACCGAGCGGGTACCGGCCAAACTTACAATGAGCAGTTCTTC.

The chain has TRBV12-3 or TRBV12-4 and TRBJ2-7, with 7 bases lining up with TRBD2. V dropped 4 bases and J dropped 5; count of bases not matched to a gene: 8. CDR3 length equals 14 residues. The DNA for the CDR3 is TGTGCCAGCAGTTCCCGACTAGCTTTGCACGAGCAGTACTTC. This encodes CASSSRLALHEQYF.

The chain links TRBV15 to TRBJ2-7; D unresolved. The CDR3 extends over 15 amino acids. V was clipped by 0 bases and J by 1 base, with 10 bases between them. The V gene's germline CDR1 is LNHNV and CDR2 YYDKDF (reference sequence). For the CDR3, the DNA is TGTGCCACCAGCAGAGATCAAAACCCATCCTACGAGCAGTACTTC. Translating it yields CATSRDQNPSYEQYF.

To note about this clonotype: At one end the junction does not follow the germline gene, possibly because of a read error. This chain connects TRBV6-1 to TRBJ2-7; D tentatively fits TRBD1 or TRBD2 (5 bases each). Germline V gene data show CDR1 as MNHNS and CDR2 as SASEGT. The CDR3 loop spans 13 amino acids. CDR3 nucleotide sequence: TGTGCCGGCAGTGAAGCTGGGGGCTACGAGCAGTACTTC. Its translation is CAGSEAGGYEQYF.

Ten or more counts support this clonotype. The chain is built from TRBV9 and TRBJ2-7; D not resolved. Per germline, CDR1 SGDLS and CDR2 YYNGEE. V lost 4 bases, J lost 2 bases, and 16 bases lay in between. This CDR3 is 15 amino acids long. DNA for the CDR3: TGTGCCAGCAGCCCCTTGCCAAGTGAGGCCTACGAGCAGTACTTC. Its translation is CASSPLPSEAYEQYF.

This clonotype was found many times. The chain employs TRBV7-6 and TRBJ1-1; D unresolved. Germline values: CDR1 SGHVS, CDR2 FNYEAQ. CDR3 size: 14 residues. Trimming took 1 base from V and 0 from J, leaving 6 bases between them. CDR3 protein: CASSLVDMNTEAFF. The CDR3 DNA reads as TGTGCCAGCAGCTTAGTAGACATGAACACTGAAGCTTTCTTT.

In its sample, this clonotype was seen a few times. The chain combines TRBV10-3 with TRBJ1-1; D is unclear. Trimming left V 5 bases short and J 5 bases short, with 12 bases between. This CDR3 region has 13 residues. The germline V gene encodes CDR1 ENHRY and CDR2 SYGVKD. The CDR3 DNA reads as TGTGCCATCAGTACAGAAAACCCAACTGAAGCTTTCTTT. Protein product: CAISTENPTEAFF.

This clonotype was detected only a few times. The junction departs from the called germline gene at one end, perhaps through a read error. This chain connects TRBV20-1 to TRBJ1-6; TRBD1 matches 11 bases. CDR1 DFQATT and CDR2 SNEGSKA come from the germline V gene (reference sequence). The CDR3 is 15 amino acids. CDR3 nucleotide sequence: TGCAGTGCCGCGGGACAGGGGGGCTATGATTCACCCCTCCACTTT. The encoded protein is CSAAGQGGYDSPLHF.

This clonotype was observed many times. The V and J genes are TRBV3-1 and TRBJ2-2; D unresolved. The CDR3 length is 12 residues. The V and J ends lost 4 bases and 6 bases respectively, with 6 bases between them. CDR1 and CDR2 (germline): LGHDT, YNNKEL (reference sequence). CDR3 in amino acids: CASSLEAGELFF. CDR3 nucleotides: TGTGCCAGCAGCCTCGAGGCCGGGGAGCTGTTTTTT.

This chain joins TRBV6-1 and TRBJ2-2, with D possibly matching TRBD1 (5 bases). The length of the CDR3 is 18 residues. V shed 4 bases and J shed 0 bases, with 18 bases lying between them. The germline gives CDR1 MNHNS, CDR2 SASEGT. The CDR3 sequence is CASSGSMGRDSNTGELFF. The CDR3 DNA reads TGTGCCAGCAGTGGATCGATGGGCAGGGATTCGAACACCGGGGAGCTGTTTTTT.

The chain carries TRBV10-2 and TRBJ2-1; 8 positions match TRBD1. The ends lost 7 bases at V and 5 bases at J; junction bases unmatched: 7. The CDR3 runs to 14 residues. Germline V gene data show CDR1 as WSHSY and CDR2 as SAAADI. The CDR3: CASTDRGSHNEQFF. The CDR3 coding sequence is TGCGCCAGCACCGACAGGGGTTCTCACAATGAGCAGTTCTTC.

This clonotype was observed a handful of times. The CDR3 DNA follows: TGTGCCAGCAGCCTTTCTGGGGCCTCCCAGCCCCAGCATTTT. Amino acids: CASSLSGASQPQHF. V usage is TRBV3-1 and J usage is TRBJ1-5; weak D call: TRBD1 (5 bases). The CDR3 is 14 residues long. Trimming took 4 bases from V and 7 from J, leaving 14 bases between them. Germline assignment: CDR1 LGHDT and CDR2 YNNKEL (reference sequence).

The table lists this clonotype with many counts. The gene calls are TRBV28 and TRBJ1-5; D unresolved. V was pared by 6 bases and J by 0 bases, with 12 bases between. CDR1 and CDR2 (germline): MDHEN, SYDVKM. The CDR3 is made up of 15 amino acids. The CDR3 spells CASRRRGLSNQPQHF. The CDR3 region has the DNA TGTGCCAGCAGGCGGCGGGGTCTTAGCAATCAGCCCCAGCATTTT.

This clonotype has a count of ten or more. This rearrangement joins TRBV5-1 to TRBJ2-1; 7 bases align to TRBD1. V shed 2 bases and J 8 bases; nucleotides not matched to a gene: 4. CDR1 is SGHRS and CDR2 is YFSETQ in the germline V gene. There are 13 residues in the CDR3. The CDR3 DNA reads TGCGCCAGCAGCTTCTCTCAGGGGGATGAGCAGTTCTTC. Residues: CASSFSQGDEQFF.

Many counts were recorded for this clonotype. This chain joins TRBV18 and TRBJ2-1; 10 bases match TRBD2. The CDR3 length is 16 residues. Germline V CDR1 and CDR2: KGHSH, LQKENI. V lost 0 bases, J lost 4 bases, and 3 bases stayed unmatched. CDR3 in DNA: TGTGCCAGCTCACCACCGGAAGCGGGAGGGTACAATGAGCAGTTCTTC. The encoded protein is CASSPPEAGGYNEQFF.

This clonotype was counted ten times or more. V is TRBV20-1 and J is TRBJ2-3, with 10 bases aligning to TRBD2. From germline, CDR1 is DFQATT and CDR2 SNEGSKA (reference sequence). The CDR3 totals 14 residues. Unmatched junction bases numbered 11, after V lost 6 bases and J lost 8 bases. In DNA, the CDR3 is TGCAGTGCCCCCGCTAGCGGGAGTTCCCGTACGCAGTATTTT. Its translation is CSAPASGSSRTQYF.

This clonotype was seen at least ten times. The genes are TRBV7-9 and TRBJ1-2; no clear D. Per the germline V gene, CDR1 is SEHNR and CDR2 is FQNEAQ (reference sequence). Trimming pared 1 base from V and 2 bases from J, leaving 11 bases between. The CDR3 is 15 residues long. CDR3 region: CASSLVVPTNYGYTF. The CDR3 nucleotides are TGTGCCAGCAGCTTAGTGGTACCGACCAACTATGGCTACACCTTC.